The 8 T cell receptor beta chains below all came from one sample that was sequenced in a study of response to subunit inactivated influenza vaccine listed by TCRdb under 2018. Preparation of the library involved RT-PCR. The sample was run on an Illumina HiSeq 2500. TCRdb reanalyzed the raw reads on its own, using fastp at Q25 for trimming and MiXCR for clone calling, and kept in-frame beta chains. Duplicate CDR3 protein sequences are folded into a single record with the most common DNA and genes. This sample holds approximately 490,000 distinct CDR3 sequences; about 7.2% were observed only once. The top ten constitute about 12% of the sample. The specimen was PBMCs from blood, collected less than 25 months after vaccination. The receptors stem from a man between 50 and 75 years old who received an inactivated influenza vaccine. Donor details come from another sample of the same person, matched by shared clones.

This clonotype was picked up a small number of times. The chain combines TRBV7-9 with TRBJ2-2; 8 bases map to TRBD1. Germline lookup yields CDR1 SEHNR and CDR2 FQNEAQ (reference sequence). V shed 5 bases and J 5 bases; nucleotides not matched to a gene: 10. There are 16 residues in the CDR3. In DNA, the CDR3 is TGTGCCAGCAGCCTAGGACAGGGTGATAAGACCGGGGAGCTGTTTTTT. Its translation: CASSLGQGDKTGELFF. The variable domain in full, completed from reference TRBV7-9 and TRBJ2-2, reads DTGVSQNPRHKITKRGQNVTFRCDPISEHNRLYWYRQTLGQGPEFLTYFQNEAQLEKSRLLSDRFSAERPKGSFSTLEIQRTEQGDSAMYLCASSLGQGDKTGELFFGEGSRLTVL.

The CDR3 spells CASSQSGDRGYEQYF. The DNA of the CDR3 is TGCGCCAGCAGTCAATCGGGGGACAGGGGCTACGAGCAGTACTTC. The chain couples TRBV23-1 to TRBJ2-7; TRBD1 matches at 10 bases. TRBV23-1 falls under the ORF class, with uncertain function. V was clipped by 0 bases and J by 3 bases; unmatched bases: 2. The CDR3 runs to 15 residues.

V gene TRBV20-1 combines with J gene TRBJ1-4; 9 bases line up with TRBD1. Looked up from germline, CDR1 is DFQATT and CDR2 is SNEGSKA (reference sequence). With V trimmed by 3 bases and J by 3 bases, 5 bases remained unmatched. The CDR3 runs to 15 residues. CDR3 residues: CSASDRGGANEKLFF. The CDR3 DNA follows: TGCAGTGCTAGCGACAGGGGGGGAGCTAATGAAAAACTGTTTTTT.

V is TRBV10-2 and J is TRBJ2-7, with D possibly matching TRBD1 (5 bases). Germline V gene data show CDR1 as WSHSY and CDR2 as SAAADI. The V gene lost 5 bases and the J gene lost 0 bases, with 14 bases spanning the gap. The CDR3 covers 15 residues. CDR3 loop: CASSSVQGRSYEQYF. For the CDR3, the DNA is TGCGCCAGCAGTTCAGTGCAGGGCCGCTCCTACGAGCAGTACTTC.

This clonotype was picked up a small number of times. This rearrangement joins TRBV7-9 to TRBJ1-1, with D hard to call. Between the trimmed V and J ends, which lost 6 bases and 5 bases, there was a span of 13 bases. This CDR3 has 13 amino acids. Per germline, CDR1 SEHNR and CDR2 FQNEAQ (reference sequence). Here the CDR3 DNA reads TGTGCCAGCAGTCAAAAGAGGGAAACTGAAGCTTTCTTT. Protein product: CASSQKRETEAFF.

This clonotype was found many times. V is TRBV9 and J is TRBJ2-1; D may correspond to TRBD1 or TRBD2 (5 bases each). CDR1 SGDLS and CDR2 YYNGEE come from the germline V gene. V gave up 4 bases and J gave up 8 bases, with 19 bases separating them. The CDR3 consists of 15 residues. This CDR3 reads CASSKTVTSRDEQFF. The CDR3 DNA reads TGTGCCAGCAGCAAGACAGTAACCTCGCGGGATGAGCAGTTCTTC.

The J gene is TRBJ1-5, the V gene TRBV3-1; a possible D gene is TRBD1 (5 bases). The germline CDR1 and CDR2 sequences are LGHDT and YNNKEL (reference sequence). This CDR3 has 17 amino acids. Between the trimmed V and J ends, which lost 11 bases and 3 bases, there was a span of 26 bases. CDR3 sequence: CACTKQFRGPNNQPQHF. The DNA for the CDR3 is TGTGCCTGCACCAAGCAATTTCGGGGACCGAACAATCAGCCCCAGCATTTT.

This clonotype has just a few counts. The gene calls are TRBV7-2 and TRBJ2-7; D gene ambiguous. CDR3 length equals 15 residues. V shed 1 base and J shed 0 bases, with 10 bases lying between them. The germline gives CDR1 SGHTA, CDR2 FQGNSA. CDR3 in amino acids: CASSLVVGNSYEQYF. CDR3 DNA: TGTGCCAGCAGCTTAGTCGTGGGCAACTCCTACGAGCAGTACTTC. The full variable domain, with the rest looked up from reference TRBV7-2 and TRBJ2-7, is GAGVSQSPSNKVTEKGKDVELRCDPISGHTALYWYRQSLGQGLEFLIYFQGNSAPDKSGLPSDRFSAERTGGSVSTLTIQRTQQEDSAVYLCASSLVVGNSYEQYFGPGTRLTVT.